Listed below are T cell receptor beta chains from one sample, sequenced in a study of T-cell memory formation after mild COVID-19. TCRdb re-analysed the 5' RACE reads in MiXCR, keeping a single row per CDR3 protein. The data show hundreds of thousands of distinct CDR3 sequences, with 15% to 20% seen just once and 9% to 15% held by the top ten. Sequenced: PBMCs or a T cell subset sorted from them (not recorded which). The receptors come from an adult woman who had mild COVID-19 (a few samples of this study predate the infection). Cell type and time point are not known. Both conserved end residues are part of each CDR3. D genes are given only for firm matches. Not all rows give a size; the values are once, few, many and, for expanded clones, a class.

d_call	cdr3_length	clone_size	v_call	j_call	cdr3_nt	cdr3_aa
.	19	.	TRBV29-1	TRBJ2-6	TGCAGCGCCCGAGAGGGAGTGGGGGCCCTGAGCTCTGGGGCCAACGTCCTGACTTTC	CSAREGVGALSSGANVLTF
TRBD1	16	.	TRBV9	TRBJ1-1	TGTGCCAGCAGCGTGGGACAGTGGGACGTGAACACTGAAGCTTTCTTT	CASSVGQWDVNTEAFF
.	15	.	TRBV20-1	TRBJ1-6	TGCAGTGCCACTGGAGAGAGCTCCTATAATTCACCCCTCCACTTT	CSATGESSYNSPLHF
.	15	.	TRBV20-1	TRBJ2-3	TGCAGTCCCCAACGAGTAGGGGGGTTTACAGATACGCAGTATTTT	CSPQRVGGFTDTQYF
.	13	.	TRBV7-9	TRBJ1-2	TGTGCCAGCAGCTTAGATATGGGTCATGGCTACACCTTC	CASSLDMGHGYTF
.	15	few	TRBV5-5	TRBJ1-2	TGTGCCAGCAGCGTTGGGGCTTCCCAGGACTATGGCTACACCTTC	CASSVGASQDYGYTF
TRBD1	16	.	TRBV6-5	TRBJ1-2	TGTGCCAGCACCCCTTTGAGACAGGGCCCGTACTATGGCTACACCTTC	CASTPLRQGPYYGYTF
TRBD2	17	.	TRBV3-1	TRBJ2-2	TGTGCCAGCAGCCAAGAGGCCCTAGCGGGGGACACCGGGGAGCTGTTTTTT	CASSQEALAGDTGELFF
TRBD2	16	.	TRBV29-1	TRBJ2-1	TGCAGCGTTGTCTCCCTAGCGGGAGTATCCTACAATGAGCAGTTCTTC	CSVVSLAGVSYNEQFF
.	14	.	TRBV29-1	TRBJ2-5	TGCAGCGTTGAAGAGGGGGCAGACCAAGAGACCCAGTACTTC	CSVEEGADQETQYF
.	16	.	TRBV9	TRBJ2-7	TGTGCCAGCAGCGTAGGCCCCGACAGACAACTCTACGAGCAGTACTTC	CASSVGPDRQLYEQYF
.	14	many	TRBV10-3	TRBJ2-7	TGTGCCATCAGTGACAACAGGCTCCCCTACGAGCAGTACTTC	CAISDNRLPYEQYF
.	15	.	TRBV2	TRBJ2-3	TGTGCCAGCACCAAGTCCGGGGTGGGGACAGATACGCAGTATTTT	CASTKSGVGTDTQYF
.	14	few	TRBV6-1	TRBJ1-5	TGTGCCAGCAAGATAGACCAGTTCAATCAGCCCCAGCATTTT	CASKIDQFNQPQHF
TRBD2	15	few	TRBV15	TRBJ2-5	TGTGCCACCAGCAGAGTACTAGCGGGAGCAGAGACCCAGTACTTC	CATSRVLAGAETQYF
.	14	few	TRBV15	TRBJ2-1	TGTGCCACCAGCAGAGCTTCGTTGCCCATGGAGCAGTTCTTC	CATSRASLPMEQFF
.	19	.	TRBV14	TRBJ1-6	TGTGCCAGCAGCCAAGTATGGGCCCCCAGCAGGGTGGATAATTCACCCCTCCACTTT	CASSQVWAPSRVDNSPLHF
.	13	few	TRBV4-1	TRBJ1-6	TGCGCCAGCAGCCGGAAGCTCGATTCACCCCTCCACTTT	CASSRKLDSPLHF
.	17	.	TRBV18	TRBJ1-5	TGTGCCAGCTCACCGTATAAACAACAGGGATGGGATCAGCTCCAGCATTTT	CASSPYKQQGWDQLQHF
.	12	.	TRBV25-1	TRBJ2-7	TGTGCCAGCAGTGAACGGGCTGGGGAGCAGTACTTC	CASSERAGEQYF
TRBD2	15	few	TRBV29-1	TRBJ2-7	TGCAGCGTTGAAAGTTCGGGACTAGGGGTCTACGAGCAGTACTTC	CSVESSGLGVYEQYF
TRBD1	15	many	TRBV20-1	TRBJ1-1	TGCAGTGCTTGGCCACAGACAGGGGCGAACACTGAAGCTTTCTTT	CSAWPQTGANTEAFF
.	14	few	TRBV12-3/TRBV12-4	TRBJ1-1	TGTGCCAGCAGTTTCAGGAGGCTGAACACTGAAGCTTTCTTT	CASSFRRLNTEAFF
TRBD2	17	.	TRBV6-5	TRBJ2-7	TGTGCCAGCAGTTACCGGCTAGCGGGAGCTCCCACCTACGAGCAGTACTTC	CASSYRLAGAPTYEQYF
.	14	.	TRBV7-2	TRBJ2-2	TGTGCCAGCAGATCTCCGGGCCCCACCGGGGAGCTGTTTTTT	CASRSPGPTGELFF
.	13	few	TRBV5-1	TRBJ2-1	TGCGCCAGCAGCTTCGGCAACCGGGACTTGGCCCTCTTC	CASSFGNRDLALF
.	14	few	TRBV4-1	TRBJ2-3	TGCGCCAGCAGCCAAGGGAAGTTCACAGATACGCAGTATTTT	CASSQGKFTDTQYF
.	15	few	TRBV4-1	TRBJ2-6	TGCGCCAGCAGCCAAGCACCCTCTGGGGCCAACGTCCTGACTTTC	CASSQAPSGANVLTF
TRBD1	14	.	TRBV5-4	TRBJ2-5	TGTGCCAGCAGTCACAGGGGGTTGAAAGAGACCCAGTACTTC	CASSHRGLKETQYF
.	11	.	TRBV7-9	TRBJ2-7	TGTGCCAGCAGCTCCTTGGTTGTCCAGTACTTC	CASSSLVVQYF
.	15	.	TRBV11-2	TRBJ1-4	TGTGCCAGCAGCTCCTCGACAAGTACTAATGAAAAACTGTTTTTT	CASSSSTSTNEKLFF
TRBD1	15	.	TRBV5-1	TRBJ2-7	TGCGCCAGCAGTAGTATGGCAGGGGGCCAATACGAGCAGTACTTC	CASSSMAGGQYEQYF
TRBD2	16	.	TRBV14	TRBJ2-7	TGTGCCAGCAGCCTCGGGACTAGCGGGCCGGAATGGGAGCAGTACTTC	CASSLGTSGPEWEQYF
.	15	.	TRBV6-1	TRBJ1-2	TGTGCCAGCAAGGGAGCGGGCGAATCTAACTATGGCTACACCTTC	CASKGAGESNYGYTF
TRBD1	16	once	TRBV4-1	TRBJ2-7	TGCGCCAGCAGCCAAGATTGGGGACAGGGTTATCGCGAGCAGTACTTC	CASSQDWGQGYREQYF
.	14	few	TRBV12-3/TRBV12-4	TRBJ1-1	TGTGCCTCCCTCGGGGACCCGGGGAACACTGAAGCTTTCTTT	CASLGDPGNTEAFF
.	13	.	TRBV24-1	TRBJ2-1	TGTGCCACCAGTGATTCGCGGGTATTTGGGCAGTTCTTC	CATSDSRVFGQFF
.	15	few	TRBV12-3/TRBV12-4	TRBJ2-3	TGTGCCAGCAGTTTAGCGGCAGGGCTGAAAGATACGCAGTATTTT	CASSLAAGLKDTQYF
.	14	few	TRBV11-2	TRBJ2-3	TGTGCCAGCAGCCTGTTGACGGGAGCGGATACGCAGTATTTT	CASSLLTGADTQYF
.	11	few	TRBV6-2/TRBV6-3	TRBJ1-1	TGTGCCAGCAGGCAGGGACCTGAAGCTTTCTTT	CASRQGPEAFF
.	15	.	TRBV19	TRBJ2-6	TGTGCCAGTACCCCGGGGAACTCTGGGGCCAACGTCCTGACTTTC	CASTPGNSGANVLTF
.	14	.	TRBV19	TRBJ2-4	TGTGCCAGTAGTATTCCCAGGGTCAGCGACATTCAGTACTTC	CASSIPRVSDIQYF
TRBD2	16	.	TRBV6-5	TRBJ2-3	TGTGCCAGCAGTCCGAATTCCGGGACTAGCGGGAGAGCGCAGTATTTT	CASSPNSGTSGRAQYF
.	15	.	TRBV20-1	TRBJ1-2	TGCAGTGCCACCATCGACAGGCCGTTATGGTATGGCTACACCTTC	CSATIDRPLWYGYTF